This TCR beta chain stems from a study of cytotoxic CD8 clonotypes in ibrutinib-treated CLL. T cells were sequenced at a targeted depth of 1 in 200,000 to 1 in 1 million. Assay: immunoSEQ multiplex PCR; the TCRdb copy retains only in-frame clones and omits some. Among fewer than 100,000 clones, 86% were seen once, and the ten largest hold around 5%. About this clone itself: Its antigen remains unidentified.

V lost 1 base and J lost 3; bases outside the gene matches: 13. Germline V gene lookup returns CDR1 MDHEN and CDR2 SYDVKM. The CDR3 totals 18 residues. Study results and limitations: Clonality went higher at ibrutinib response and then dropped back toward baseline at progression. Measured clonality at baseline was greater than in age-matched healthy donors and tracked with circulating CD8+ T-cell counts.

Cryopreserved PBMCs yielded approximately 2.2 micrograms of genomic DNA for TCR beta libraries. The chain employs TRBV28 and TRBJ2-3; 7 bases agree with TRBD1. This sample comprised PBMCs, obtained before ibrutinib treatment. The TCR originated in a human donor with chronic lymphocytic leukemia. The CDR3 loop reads CASSLLGKGASITDTQYF. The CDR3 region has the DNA TGTGCCAGCAGTTTATTAGGGAAGGGGGCGTCTATAACAGATACGCAGTATTTT.